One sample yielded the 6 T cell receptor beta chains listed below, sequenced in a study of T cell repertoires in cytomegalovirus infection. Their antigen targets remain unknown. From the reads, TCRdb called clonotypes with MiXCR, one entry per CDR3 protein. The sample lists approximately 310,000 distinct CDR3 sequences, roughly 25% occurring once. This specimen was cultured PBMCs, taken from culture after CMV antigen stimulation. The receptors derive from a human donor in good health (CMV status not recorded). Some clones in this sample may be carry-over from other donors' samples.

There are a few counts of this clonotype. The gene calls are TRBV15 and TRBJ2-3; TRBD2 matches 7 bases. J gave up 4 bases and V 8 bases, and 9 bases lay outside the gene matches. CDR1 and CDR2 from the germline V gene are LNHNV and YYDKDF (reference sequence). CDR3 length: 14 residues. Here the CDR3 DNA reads TGTGCCACCGGGCGGGAGCATAGGGCAGATACGCAGTATTTT. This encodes CATGREHRADTQYF.

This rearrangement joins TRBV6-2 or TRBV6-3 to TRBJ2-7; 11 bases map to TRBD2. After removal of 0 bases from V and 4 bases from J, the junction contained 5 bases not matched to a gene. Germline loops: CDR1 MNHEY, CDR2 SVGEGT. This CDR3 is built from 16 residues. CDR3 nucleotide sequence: TGTGCCAGCAGTTACTCGCGCGCTAGCGGGAGGTACGAGCAGTACGTC. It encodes CASSYSRASGRYEQYV.

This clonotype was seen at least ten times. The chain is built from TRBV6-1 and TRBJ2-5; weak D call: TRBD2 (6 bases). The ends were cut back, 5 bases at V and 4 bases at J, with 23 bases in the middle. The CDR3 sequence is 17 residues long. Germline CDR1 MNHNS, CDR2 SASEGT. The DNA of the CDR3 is TGTGCCAGCAGTCAAAGGAGGGGACCGGCCTATCTAGAGACCCAGTACTTC. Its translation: CASSQRRGPAYLETQYF.

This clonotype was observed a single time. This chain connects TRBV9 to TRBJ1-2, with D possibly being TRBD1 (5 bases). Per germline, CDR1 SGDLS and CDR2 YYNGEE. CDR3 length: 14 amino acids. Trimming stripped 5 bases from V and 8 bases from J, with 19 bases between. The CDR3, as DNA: TGTGCCAGCAGTAGGGACGGGTTAAGGGGCGGCTACACCTTC. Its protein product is CASSRDGLRGGYTF.

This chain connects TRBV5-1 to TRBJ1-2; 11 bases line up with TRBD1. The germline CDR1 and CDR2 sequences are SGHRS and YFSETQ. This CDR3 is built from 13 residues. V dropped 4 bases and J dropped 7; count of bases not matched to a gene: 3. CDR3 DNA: TGCGCCAGCAGCCACGGGACAGGGGGTGGCTACACCTTC. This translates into CASSHGTGGGYTF.

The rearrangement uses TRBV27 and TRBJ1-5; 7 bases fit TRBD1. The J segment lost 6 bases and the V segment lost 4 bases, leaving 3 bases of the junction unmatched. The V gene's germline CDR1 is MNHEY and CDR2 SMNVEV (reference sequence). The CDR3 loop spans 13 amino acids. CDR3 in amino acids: CASSYGQAQPQHF. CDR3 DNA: TGTGCCAGCAGTTACGGACAGGCTCAGCCCCAGCATTTT.